This TCR beta chain was identified during a study of long-term antiretroviral therapy in people with HIV (dated by TCRdb to 2022 to 2024). Background on the whole study: Collection of the earliest samples took place about a decade ahead of the 2015 WHO recommendation for immediate ART, at a time when ART was typically delayed until CD4 counts fell. A retrospective serial study tested whether changes in peripheral blood TRB repertoire composition and diversity were associated with ART initiation and durable HIV suppression. No cross-contamination during QIAcube processing turned up in test extractions that ran a monoclonal T-cell line alongside 33 polyclonal samples. About 40% of the 30 participants with HIV were female. A total of 192 cryopreserved PBMC samples were contributed to the cohort by 30 adults with confirmed HIV infection, with samples collected serially over a mean of approximately six years (range 1-12). Results the study describes overall, beyond this receptor: Expanded TRB clones identified before ART initiation dominated the repertoire across all time points, though the dominance fluctuated and decreased in many PLHIV after ART. HIV repertoires had narrower CDR3 length ranges than controls, and the network structure suggested an antigen-experienced repertoire that shifted only slightly toward naive after ART. Because cell numbers in pre-ART samples were limited, unsorted PBMC were profiled instead of sorted CD4+ and CD8+ T cells. The samples span the years 2004 to 2017, and the ART regimens used at that time may not be as effective as current regimens. A significant increase in TRB diversity was found to be associated with ART initiation, although TRB diversity was observed to remain significantly below that of transplant donor controls even after long-term ART. Inferences about post-ART repertoire changes were limited because no data were available on ART adherence, viral resistance or therapy changes. Because PBMC availability was limited, only the TCR beta chain was sequenced, with no alpha chain pairing.

To be included, a participant needed at least one PBMC sample from before ART initiation plus at least two post-ART samples. Every participant with HIV received treatment in the United States of America. Before DNA extraction, cryopreserved samples containing about 0.9-11 million PBMC were thawed and washed. At the time of the earliest PBMC sample, participants with HIV were aged between roughly 23 and 60 years. Per participant, PBMC samples came from 1-4 timepoints prior to ART initiation and 2-8 timepoints following ART initiation, for a median of 7 samples. For every participant, serial HIV viral load, CD4+ T-cell count, ART history and demographic data were obtained. A Qiagen kit on a QIAcube was used to extract genomic DNA from unsorted PBMC, with samples processed in batches of 12. At the junction V is shortened by 2 bases and J by 0 bases; bases outside the gene matches: 5. Spanning cysteine to phenylalanine, the CDR3 consists of 16 amino acids. The retained sequence is limited to the CDR3, 48 bases, with the frame set at the first base. As encoded in the germline V gene, CDR1 is SGDLS while CDR2 is YYNGEE.

The immunoSEQ hsTCRB v3.0 assay was used at survey level resolution for TRB variable region sequencing. A depth of roughly 35,000-55,000 T-cell genomes per sample was targeted for TRB sequencing. Pooled TRB libraries were sequenced on an Illumina MiSeq with a v3 150-cycle kit. The study's own analysis went as follows. Repertoire analysis ran in R within a reproducible Nextflow workflow covering QC, data transformation and analysis. Custom analyses were implemented in LymphoSeq2, an R package for AIRR-Seq data exploration. A handful of samples yielding fewer than 5000 total TRB sequences were excluded, leaving around 200 analyzed HIV repertoires. Of the roughly 180 retained HIV repertoires, 59 were collected before and about 130 after ART initiation. Repertoires were downsampled to 5000 TRB nucleotide sequences, and summary statistics were averaged over 100 downsampling iterations. The analysis kept only TRB sequences whose CDR3 regions were at least seven amino acids long. Diversity was assessed using a clonality score derived from Shannon entropy and using the Gini coefficient. In the repertoire networks, any two of the top 5000 CDR3 amino acid sequences were connected whenever the two sequences differed by an edit distance of one. GLIPH2 predicted antigen specificity groups and MHC restriction for TRB CDR3 amino acid sequences. To flag known associations with CMV, EBV, HIV or tissue antigens, CDR3 amino acid sequences were compared against VDJdb and McPAS-TCR. Pre-ART, post-ART and control groups were compared with Wilcoxon signed-rank tests and Holm-Bonferroni correction. Imported from immuneACCESS, the table was reduced by TCRdb to in-frame sequences with V and J called. These copies leave out some clones; in studies compared against another copy, an unresolved V gene accounts for under half, and the cause of the remainder is not known. V, J and clone size were drawn from that table, and D and trimming were deduced from the DNA. This sample holds around 15,000 clones; 80% to 90% were observed only once. The leading ten clones occupy 6.5% to 8.5% of the sample.

As concerns this clone: No cognate antigen has been identified for it. The input lacks base qualities; no much larger clone sits a single base away.

The sample in question was unsorted PBMCs, obtained 0.1 years after starting antiretroviral therapy. The sequence was obtained from a man aged 18 to 35 with HIV. The rearrangement combines TRBV9 with TRBJ2-3, with TRBD2 matching 8 junction bases. The CDR3 region: CASSVEAGGSTDTQYF. The base sequence is TGTGCCAGCAGCGTCGAGGCGGGGGGCAGCACAGATACGCAGTATTTT.